Listed here are 12 T cell receptor beta chains from one sample, sequenced in a study of cytomegalovirus exposure and HLA in healthy donors. The primer mix had 60 Vbeta and 13 Jbeta primers. The repertoire was sequenced with immunoSEQ multiplex PCR; TCRdb's copy has only in-frame clones and lacks some. This table holds 91,000 or so clones. Specimen: PBMCs. These receptors were taken from a woman in her twenties or thirties in good health and CMV-seronegative.

The chain carries TRBV18 and TRBJ1-2; 7 nucleotides align to TRBD1. Germline CDR1 reads KGHSH; CDR2 reads LQKENI. The junction had 8 bases not matched to a gene; V was cut back by 3 bases and J by 4 bases. The CDR3 runs 15 residues. As DNA, the CDR3 is TGTGCCAGCTCACCCGGGGCAGGGGGATCCTATGGCTACACCTTC. The encoded protein is CASSPGAGGSYGYTF.

The rearrangement joins TRBV9 to TRBJ1-3; D gene unclear. Germline V lookup: CDR1 SGDLS, CDR2 YYNGEE. The CDR3 sequence is 15 residues long. The V end lost 0 bases, the J end lost 4 bases, and 11 bases lay between the germline ends. The CDR3 loop is CASSVDEGNGNTIYF. CDR3 nucleotide sequence: TGTGCCAGCAGCGTAGATGAGGGAAACGGAAACACCATATATTTT.

The rearrangement uses TRBV28 and TRBJ1-5; 7 nucleotides match TRBD1. The V gene's germline CDR1 is MDHEN and CDR2 SYDVKM. The J segment lost 0 bases and the V segment lost 5 bases, leaving 16 bases of the junction unmatched. The CDR3 is made up of 19 amino acids. DNA of the CDR3: TGTGCCAGCAGTGGGCCGTCCTTGACAGGGTTCTATAGCAATCAGCCCCAGCATTTT. Translating it yields CASSGPSLTGFYSNQPQHF.

The gene calls are TRBV28 and TRBJ1-6; 10 bases are shared with TRBD1. Germline V gene lookup returns CDR1 MDHEN and CDR2 SYDVKM. V was clipped by 6 bases and J by 9 bases; unmatched bases: 5. The CDR3 has 14 amino acids. The CDR3 DNA follows: TGTGCCAGCAGCCTGACAGGGGGCGGTTCACCCCTCCACTTT. This gives the protein CASSLTGGGSPLHF.

The V gene is TRBV27, the J gene TRBJ1-2; perhaps TRBD1 as D (5 bases). Per germline, CDR1 MNHEY and CDR2 SMNVEV (reference sequence). V dropped 0 bases and J dropped 3 bases, with 8 bases sitting between them. CDR3 length equals 14 residues. The CDR3 DNA reads TGTGCCAGCAGTTTATCTGGGGGGGACTATGGCTACACCTTC. It translates to CASSLSGGDYGYTF.

The rearrangement uses TRBV28 and TRBJ2-7; possible D gene TRBD2, 5 bases. CDR1 is MDHEN and CDR2 is SYDVKM in the germline V gene. This CDR3 spans 14 amino acids. V dropped 6 bases and J dropped 1 base, with 13 bases sitting between them. The CDR3 spells CASSPGPGSYEQYF. DNA for the CDR3: TGTGCCAGCAGCCCTGGGCCGGGATCCTACGAGCAGTACTTC.

The CDR3 here is CASRRTSGELGEQYF. The CDR3 coding sequence is TGTGCCAGCAGGCGGACTAGCGGGGAGTTAGGGGAGCAGTACTTC. The rearrangement links TRBV4-2 to TRBJ2-7, with 12 bases aligning to TRBD2. The CDR3 extends over 15 amino acids. CDR1 and CDR2 (germline): LGHNA, YNFKEQ. J lost 7 bases, V lost 6 bases, and 10 bases had no gene match.

V usage is TRBV28 and J usage is TRBJ1-1, with D hard to call. Deletions cut 4 bases from V and 1 base from J, with 13 bases between. The CDR3 totals 15 residues. CDR1 and CDR2 (germline): MDHEN, SYDVKM. The CDR3 region is CASSSVGLGNTEAFF. The CDR3, as DNA: TGTGCCAGCAGTTCGGTGGGCCTCGGGAACACTGAAGCTTTCTTT.

This chain connects TRBV4-2 to TRBJ1-2; D might be TRBD1 (5 bases). The CDR3 contains 15 residues. The V end was cut by 1 base, the J end by 2 bases, with 11 bases between. Germline V gene lookup returns CDR1 LGHNA and CDR2 YNFKEQ. CDR3 region: CASSQAGDDNYGYTF. Written as DNA, the CDR3 is TGTGCCAGCAGCCAAGCGGGGGACGACAACTATGGCTACACCTTC.

This chain links TRBV5-1 with TRBJ1-2, with D possibly TRBD1 on 6 matching bases. CDR3 size: 14 residues. Per germline, CDR1 SGHRS and CDR2 YFSETQ. Trimming stripped 0 bases from V and 6 bases from J, with 12 bases between. The CDR3 is CASSLDREGDGYTF. The CDR3 DNA is TGCGCCAGCAGCTTGGACCGGGAGGGGGATGGCTACACCTTC.

The chain recombines TRBV25-1 with TRBJ1-5, with TRBD1 as a possible D gene (6 bases). Per germline, CDR1 MGHDK and CDR2 SYGVNS. The CDR3 totals 18 residues. V was clipped by 4 bases and J by 5 bases, with 24 bases between them. The CDR3 coding sequence is TGTGCCAGCAGTGGGGGGGGCACAGGACAGCGAGGGGATCAGCCCCAGCATTTT. This sequence encodes CASSGGGTGQRGDQPQHF.

The chain carries TRBV7-9 and TRBJ2-3, with D unresolved. From germline, CDR1 is SEHNR and CDR2 FQNEAQ (reference sequence). The V and J ends lost 3 bases and 0 bases respectively, with 13 bases between them. This CDR3 comprises 16 residues. The CDR3 DNA sequence: TGTGCCAGCAGCTTGCCGATTGGAGTTAGCACAGATACGCAGTATTTT. Amino acid sequence: CASSLPIGVSTDTQYF.